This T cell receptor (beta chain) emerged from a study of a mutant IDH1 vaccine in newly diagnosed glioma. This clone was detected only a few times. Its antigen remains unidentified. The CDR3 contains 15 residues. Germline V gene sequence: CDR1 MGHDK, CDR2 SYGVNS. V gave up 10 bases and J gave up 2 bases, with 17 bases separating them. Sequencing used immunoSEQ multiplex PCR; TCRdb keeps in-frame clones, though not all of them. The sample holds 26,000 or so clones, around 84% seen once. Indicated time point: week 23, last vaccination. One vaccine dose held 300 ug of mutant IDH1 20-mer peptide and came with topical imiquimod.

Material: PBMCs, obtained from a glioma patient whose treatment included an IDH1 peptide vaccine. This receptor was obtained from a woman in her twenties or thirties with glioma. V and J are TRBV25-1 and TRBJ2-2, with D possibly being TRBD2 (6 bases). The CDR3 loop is CATGEAGTNTGELFF. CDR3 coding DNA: TGTGCCACCGGGGAGGCCGGTACAAACACCGGGGAGCTGTTTTTT.